Detailed here is one TCR beta chain. This sample was taken from a study of blood T cell repertoires in COVID-19. Study-level information: From the United States, Italy and Spain came samples of acute and convalescent COVID-19. PBMCs, B-cell-depleted T cells, or T cells were the source of the cDNA or gDNA that made up the material.

In the source study's methods: Nucleated cell number was recorded as an estimate derived from reference gene primer amplification. Some clones are missing from TCRdb's copy, which holds only in-frame ones; the method was immunoSEQ multiplex PCR. Clonal size and the V and J genes are those of that table, whereas D and trimming came from the DNA. The sample yields 250,000 to 350,000 clones, around 87% seen once. The CDR3 is 13 amino acids. Germline-derived CDR1 and CDR2 are LNHDA and SQIVND (reference sequence). The junction had 4 bases not matched to a gene; V was cut back by 8 bases and J by 0 bases.

The TCR originated in a young man with active or convalescent COVID-19. Sequencing used peripheral blood. V gene TRBV19 combines with J gene TRBJ2-7; 7 bases are shared with TRBD2. CDR3 sequence: CASRGVSSYEQYF. DNA of the CDR3: TGTGCCAGTCGGGGGGTTAGCTCCTACGAGCAGTACTTC.